This is a list of T cell receptor beta chains from one sample in a study of cytotoxic CD8 clonotypes in ibrutinib-treated CLL. Produced via immunoSEQ multiplex PCR; TCRdb's table is partial and in-frame only. The table lists roughly 250,000 clones, under 80% of them singletons. The sample consisted of PBMCs, taken after 24 months of ibrutinib treatment. The receptors here all came from a human donor with chronic lymphocytic leukemia. The CDR3 runs from the conserved cysteine through the conserved F or W. A D gene is named only where the DNA matches it firmly. Not every row has a clone size; where given, it reads once, few, many or a size class.

d_gene | j_gene | abundance | v_gene | CDR3nt | CDR3aa
TRBD1 | TRBJ1-1 | NA | TRBV4-1 | TGCGCCAGCAGCCAAGTAGGACAGGGGGCTTGGAACACTGAAGCTTTCTTT | CASSQVGQGAWNTEAFF
NA | TRBJ2-1 | NA | TRBV29-1 | TGCAGCGTTGCTAGGGTCACCCTCAACCATGAGCAGTTCTTC | CSVARVTLNHEQFF
TRBD1 | TRBJ2-2 | NA | TRBV27 | TGTGCCAGCTGGCCGAGACAGGGGAACACCGGGGAGCTGTTTTTT | CASWPRQGNTGELFF
NA | TRBJ2-1 | NA | TRBV28 | TGTGCCAGCAGCCTCCAGGAGGGGGAGCAGTTCTTC | CASSLQEGEQFF
TRBD2 | TRBJ2-7 | NA | TRBV11-2 | TGTGCCTCGGCGCTAGCGGGAGGGTACGAGCAGTACTTC | CASALAGGYEQYF
NA | TRBJ1-2 | NA | TRBV9 | TGTGCCAGCAGCGTAGGGGCAGCCTATGGCTACACCTTC | CASSVGAAYGYTF
NA | TRBJ2-4 | NA | TRBV28 | TGTGCCAGCAGTGTGTTGGGTGGGGAAGCCAAAAACATTCAGTACTTC | CASSVLGGEAKNIQYF
TRBD1 | TRBJ2-5 | once | TRBV27 | TGTGCCAGCAGAACAGGGGGCCGGGAGACCCAGTACTTC | CASRTGGRETQYF
TRBD2 | TRBJ2-7 | NA | TRBV6-1 | TGTGCCAGCAGTCCACTAGCGGGAGAGGGCTACGAGCAGTACTTC | CASSPLAGEGYEQYF
NA | TRBJ2-2 | NA | TRBV19 | TGTGCCAGTAGCGCAGGGGGGACCGGGGAGCTGTTTTTT | CASSAGGTGELFF
NA | TRBJ2-1 | NA | TRBV5-1 | TGCGCCAGCAGCTTGGTCGCCATCCCCTCCTACAATGAGCAGTTCTTC | CASSLVAIPSYNEQFF
TRBD1 | TRBJ2-2 | few | TRBV9 | TGTGCCAGCAGCCCTCGCCTCCCTGGACAGGGGTCGAACACCGGGGAGCTGTTTTTT | CASSPRLPGQGSNTGELFF
NA | TRBJ2-1 | once | TRBV9 | TGTGCCAGCACTCCCGGTGGTGTAGTGGCGAATGAGCAGTTCTTC | CASTPGGVVANEQFF
TRBD2 | TRBJ2-7 | NA | TRBV11-2 | TGTGCCAGCAGCTCACTAGCGGGCCGATGGGAGCAGTACTTC | CASSSLAGRWEQYF